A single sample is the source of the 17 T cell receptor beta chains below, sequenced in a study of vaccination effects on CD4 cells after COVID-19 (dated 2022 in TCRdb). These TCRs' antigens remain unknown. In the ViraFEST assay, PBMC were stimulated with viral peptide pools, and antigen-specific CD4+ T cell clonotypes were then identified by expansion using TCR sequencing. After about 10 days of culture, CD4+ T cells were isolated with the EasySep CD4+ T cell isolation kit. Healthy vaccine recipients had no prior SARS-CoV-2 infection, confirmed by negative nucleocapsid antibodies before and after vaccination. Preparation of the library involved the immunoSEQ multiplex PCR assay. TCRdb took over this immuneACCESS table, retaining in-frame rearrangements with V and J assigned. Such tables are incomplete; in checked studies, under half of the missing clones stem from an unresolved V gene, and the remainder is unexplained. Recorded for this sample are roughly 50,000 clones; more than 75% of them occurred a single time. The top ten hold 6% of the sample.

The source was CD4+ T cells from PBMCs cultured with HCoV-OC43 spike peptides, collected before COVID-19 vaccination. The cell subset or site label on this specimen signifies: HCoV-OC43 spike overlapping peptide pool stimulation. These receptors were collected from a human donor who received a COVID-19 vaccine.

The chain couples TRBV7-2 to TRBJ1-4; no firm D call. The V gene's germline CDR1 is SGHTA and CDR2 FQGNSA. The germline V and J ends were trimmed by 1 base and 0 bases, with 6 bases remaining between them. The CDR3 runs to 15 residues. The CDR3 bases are TGTGCCAGCAGCTTAGGAGCTGCAACTAATGAAAAACTGTTTTTT. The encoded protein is CASSLGAATNEKLFF.

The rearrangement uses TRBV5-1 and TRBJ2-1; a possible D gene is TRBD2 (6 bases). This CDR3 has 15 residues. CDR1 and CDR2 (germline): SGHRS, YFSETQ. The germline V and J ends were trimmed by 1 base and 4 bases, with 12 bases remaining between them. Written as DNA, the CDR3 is TGCGCCAGCAGCTTGCTCGTCGGGGGTTACAATGAGCAGTTCTTC. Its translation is CASSLLVGGYNEQFF. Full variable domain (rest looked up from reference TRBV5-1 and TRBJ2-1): KAGVTQTPRYLIKTRGQQVTLSCSPISGHRSVSWYQQTPGQGLQFLFEYFSETQRNKGNFPGRFSGRQFSNSRSEMNVSTLELGDSALYLCASSLLVGGYNEQFFGPGTRLTVL.

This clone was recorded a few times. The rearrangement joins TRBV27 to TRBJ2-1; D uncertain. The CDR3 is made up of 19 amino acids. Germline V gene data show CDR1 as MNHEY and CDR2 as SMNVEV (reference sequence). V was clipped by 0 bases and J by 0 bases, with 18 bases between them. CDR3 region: CASSLSTRPQLRSYNEQFF. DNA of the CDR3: TGTGCCAGCAGTTTATCGACCAGACCACAGCTACGCTCCTACAATGAGCAGTTCTTC.

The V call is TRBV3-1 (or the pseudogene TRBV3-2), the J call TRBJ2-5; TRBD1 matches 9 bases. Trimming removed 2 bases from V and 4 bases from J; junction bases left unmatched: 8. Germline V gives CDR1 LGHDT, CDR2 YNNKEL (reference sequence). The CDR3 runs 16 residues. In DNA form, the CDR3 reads TGTGCCAGCAGCCAACCCGGGACAGGGTATCGAGAGACCCAGTACTTC. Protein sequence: CASSQPGTGYRETQYF.

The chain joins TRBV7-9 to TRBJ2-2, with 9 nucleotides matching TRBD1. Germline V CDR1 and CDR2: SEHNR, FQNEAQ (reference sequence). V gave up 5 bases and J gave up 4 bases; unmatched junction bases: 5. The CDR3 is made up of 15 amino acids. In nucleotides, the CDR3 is TGTGCCAGCAGCCGGGACAGGGCAGGCACCGGGGAGCTGTTTTTT. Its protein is CASSRDRAGTGELFF.

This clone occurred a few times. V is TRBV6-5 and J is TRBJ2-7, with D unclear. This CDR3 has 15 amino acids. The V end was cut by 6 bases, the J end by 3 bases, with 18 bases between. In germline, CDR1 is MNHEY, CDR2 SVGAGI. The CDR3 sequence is CASSPSRTQHYEQYV. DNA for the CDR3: TGTGCCAGCAGCCCCTCGAGAACCCAGCACTACGAGCAGTACGTC.

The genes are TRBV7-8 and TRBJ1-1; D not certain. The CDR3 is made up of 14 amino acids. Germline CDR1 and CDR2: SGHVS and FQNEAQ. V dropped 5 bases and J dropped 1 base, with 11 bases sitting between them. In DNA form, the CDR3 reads TGTGCCAGCAGCCCCCTTGGGAGGAACACTGAAGCTTTCTTT. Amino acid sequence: CASSPLGRNTEAFF. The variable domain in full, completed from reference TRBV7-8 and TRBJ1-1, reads GAGVSQSPRYKVAKRGQDVALRCDPISGHVSLFWYQQALGQGPEFLTYFQNEAQLDKSGLPSDRFFAERPEGSVSTLKIQRTQQEDSAVYLCASSPLGRNTEAFFGQGTRLTVV.

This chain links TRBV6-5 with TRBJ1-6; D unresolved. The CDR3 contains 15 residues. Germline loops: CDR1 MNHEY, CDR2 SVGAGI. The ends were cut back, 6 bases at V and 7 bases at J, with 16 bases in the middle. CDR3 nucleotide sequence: TGTGCCAGCAGACTTACTCCCGGCGGGAATTCACCCCTCCACTTT. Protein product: CASRLTPGGNSPLHF.

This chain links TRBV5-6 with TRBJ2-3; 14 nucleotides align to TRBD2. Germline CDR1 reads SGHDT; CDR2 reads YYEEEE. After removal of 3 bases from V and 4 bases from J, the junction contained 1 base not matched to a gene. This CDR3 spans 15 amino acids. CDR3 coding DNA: TGTGCCAGCAGCTCGACTAGCGGGGGGGCAGATACGCAGTATTTT. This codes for CASSSTSGGADTQYF.

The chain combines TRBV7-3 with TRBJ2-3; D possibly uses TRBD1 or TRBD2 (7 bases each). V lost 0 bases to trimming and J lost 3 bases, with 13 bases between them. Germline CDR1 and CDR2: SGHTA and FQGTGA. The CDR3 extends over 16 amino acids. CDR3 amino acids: CASSLTGGTATDTQYF. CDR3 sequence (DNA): TGTGCCAGCAGCTTAACGGGAGGGACAGCGACAGATACGCAGTATTTT.

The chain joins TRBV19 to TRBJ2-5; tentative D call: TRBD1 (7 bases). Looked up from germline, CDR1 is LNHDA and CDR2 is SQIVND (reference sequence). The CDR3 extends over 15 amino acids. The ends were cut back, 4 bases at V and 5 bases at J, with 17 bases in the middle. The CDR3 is CASSTPGSGGETQYF. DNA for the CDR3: TGTGCCAGTAGTACCCCGGGCTCAGGGGGGGAGACCCAGTACTTC.

The CDR3 coding sequence is TGTGCCAGCAGCCAAGTACCCGGGGCCTATGGCTACACCTTC. Its translation is CASSQVPGAYGYTF. This chain links TRBV14 with TRBJ1-2; D is perhaps TRBD1 (5 bases). Between the trimmed V and J ends, which lost 1 base and 4 bases, there was a span of 10 bases. Germline CDR1 is SGHDN and CDR2 is FVKESK. The CDR3 contains 14 residues.

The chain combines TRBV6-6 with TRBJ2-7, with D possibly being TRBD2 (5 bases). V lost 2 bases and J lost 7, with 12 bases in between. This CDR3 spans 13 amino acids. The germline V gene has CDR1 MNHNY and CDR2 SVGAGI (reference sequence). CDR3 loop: CASSYTRSGEQYV. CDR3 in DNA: TGTGCCAGCAGTTACACACGATCGGGGGAGCAGTACGTC.

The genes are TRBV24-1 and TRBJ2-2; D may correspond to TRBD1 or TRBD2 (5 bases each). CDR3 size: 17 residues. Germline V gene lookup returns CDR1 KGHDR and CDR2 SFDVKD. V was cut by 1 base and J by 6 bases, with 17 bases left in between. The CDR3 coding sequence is TGTGCCACCAGTGATTTATGGTCGGGGCGAGGAGCCGGGGAGCTGTTTTTT. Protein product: CATSDLWSGRGAGELFF.

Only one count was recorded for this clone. CDR3 DNA: TGTGCCAGCAGGACGACAGGAGGTACCTATGGCTACACCTTC. Its protein is CASRTTGGTYGYTF. The chain joins TRBV6-5 to TRBJ1-2, with D possibly being TRBD1 (6 bases). Germline V gene data show CDR1 as MNHEY and CDR2 as SVGAGI. Trimming took off 6 bases at V and 4 bases at J, with 15 bases between the two ends. The CDR3 runs to 14 residues.

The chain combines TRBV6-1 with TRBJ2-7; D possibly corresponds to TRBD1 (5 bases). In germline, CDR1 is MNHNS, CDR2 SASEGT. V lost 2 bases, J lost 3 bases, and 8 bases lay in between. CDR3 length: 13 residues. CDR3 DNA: TGTGCCAGCAGTGAATCAGGGATCTACGAGCAGTACGTC. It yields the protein CASSESGIYEQYV.

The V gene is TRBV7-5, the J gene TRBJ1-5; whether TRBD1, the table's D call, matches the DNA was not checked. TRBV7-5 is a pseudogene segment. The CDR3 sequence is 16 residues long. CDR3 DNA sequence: TGTGCCAGAACCCCGGAACAGGGGAAAGGCAATCAGCCCCAGCATTTT. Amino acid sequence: CARTPEQGKGNQPQHF.